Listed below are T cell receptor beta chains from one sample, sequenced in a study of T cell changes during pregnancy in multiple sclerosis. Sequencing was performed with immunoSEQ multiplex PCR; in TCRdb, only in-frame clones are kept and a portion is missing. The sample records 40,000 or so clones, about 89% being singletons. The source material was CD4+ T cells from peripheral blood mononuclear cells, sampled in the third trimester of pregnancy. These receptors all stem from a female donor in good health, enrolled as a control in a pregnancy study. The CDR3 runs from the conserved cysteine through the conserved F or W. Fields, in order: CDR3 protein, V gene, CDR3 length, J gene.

CDR3 protein: CASSDGTSANPDTQYF; V gene: TRBV10-1; CDR3 length: 16; J gene: TRBJ2-3
CDR3 protein: CATSGGPSINEQYF; V gene: TRBV15; CDR3 length: 14; J gene: TRBJ2-7
CDR3 protein: CASSPPGLAGISAYEQYF; V gene: TRBV28; CDR3 length: 18; J gene: TRBJ2-7
CDR3 protein: CATSSGRGRGDYGYTF; V gene: TRBV15; CDR3 length: 16; J gene: TRBJ1-2
CDR3 protein: CASSGQGTGTDTQYF; V gene: TRBV2; CDR3 length: 15; J gene: TRBJ2-3
CDR3 protein: CASSESTPNEKLFF; V gene: TRBV6-1; CDR3 length: 14; J gene: TRBJ1-4
CDR3 protein: CASSARQGRNYGYTF; V gene: TRBV27; CDR3 length: 15; J gene: TRBJ1-2
CDR3 protein: CASSLGLAGRQYEQYF; V gene: TRBV5-1; CDR3 length: 16; J gene: TRBJ2-7
CDR3 protein: CASSYSGGTGANVLTF; V gene: TRBV6-5; CDR3 length: 16; J gene: TRBJ2-6
CDR3 protein: CASSLSAWGQENTEAFF; V gene: TRBV28; CDR3 length: 17; J gene: TRBJ1-1
CDR3 protein: CASSWGEETQYF; V gene: TRBV5-1; CDR3 length: 12; J gene: TRBJ2-5
CDR3 protein: CASGRGTSGIFYNEQFF; V gene: TRBV12-5; CDR3 length: 17; J gene: TRBJ2-1
CDR3 protein: CASSRQQGAVNEQFF; V gene: TRBV18; CDR3 length: 15; J gene: TRBJ2-1
CDR3 protein: CASADSSNTEAFF; V gene: TRBV2; CDR3 length: 13; J gene: TRBJ1-1
CDR3 protein: CASSPGSQGTEAFF; V gene: TRBV18; CDR3 length: 14; J gene: TRBJ1-1
CDR3 protein: CASSYSHPASSPLHF; V gene: TRBV6-5; CDR3 length: 15; J gene: TRBJ1-6
CDR3 protein: CASRDRQETQYF; V gene: TRBV5-6; CDR3 length: 12; J gene: TRBJ2-5
CDR3 protein: CASSDSTSGGKNEQFF; V gene: TRBV6-4; CDR3 length: 16; J gene: TRBJ2-1
CDR3 protein: CASSSKASGGANTGELFF; V gene: TRBV7-8; CDR3 length: 18; J gene: TRBJ2-2
CDR3 protein: CAWSVVRGPYSNQPQHF; V gene: TRBV30; CDR3 length: 17; J gene: TRBJ1-5
CDR3 protein: CASSPPVGRETQYF; V gene: TRBV18; CDR3 length: 14; J gene: TRBJ2-5
CDR3 protein: CASTGFYNEQFF; V gene: TRBV6-5; CDR3 length: 12; J gene: TRBJ2-1
CDR3 protein: CASSGLLAGGNNEQFF; V gene: TRBV6-1; CDR3 length: 16; J gene: TRBJ2-1
CDR3 protein: CASSITVEGPQHF; V gene: TRBV19; CDR3 length: 13; J gene: TRBJ1-5